One and the same sample provided the 3 T cell receptor beta chains below, sequenced in a study of T cell changes during pregnancy in multiple sclerosis. Libraries were prepared by immunoSEQ multiplex PCR; TCRdb keeps only in-frame clonotypes and omits some of them. The sample lists around 70,000 clones, roughly nine tenths seen once, with 0.7% to 0.95% in the top ten. Material: peripheral blood, obtained in the second trimester of pregnancy. The receptor source for this set is a female donor with multiple sclerosis, enrolled in a pregnancy study.

The V and J genes are TRBV20-1 and TRBJ1-1, with D hard to call. Germline V gives CDR1 DFQATT, CDR2 SNEGSKA (reference sequence). V was cut by 5 bases and J by 4 bases, with 5 bases left in between. The CDR3 sequence is 10 residues long. DNA of the CDR3: TGCAGTGCTCCCTTCACTGAAGCTTTCTTT. This translates into CSAPFTEAFF.

The genes are TRBV9 and TRBJ1-1; the match to TRBD1 covers 7 bases. J was trimmed by 0 bases and V by 7 bases; bases with no gene match: 18. The germline V gene encodes CDR1 SGDLS and CDR2 YYNGEE. The CDR3 is made up of 18 amino acids. CDR3 loop: CASSHPTRDSRMNTEAFF. CDR3 sequence (DNA): TGTGCCAGCTCCCATCCGACCCGGGACAGCAGAATGAACACTGAAGCTTTCTTT.

This clone has only one observation. The gene calls are TRBV6-5 and TRBJ1-1, with D unclear. Germline lookup yields CDR1 MNHEY and CDR2 SVGAGI. The V end was cut by 0 bases, the J end by 1 base, with 3 bases between. This CDR3 comprises 13 residues. DNA for the CDR3: TGTGCCAGCAGTTACTCCAAGAACACTGAAGCTTTCTTT. Translation: CASSYSKNTEAFF.